This T cell receptor (beta chain) appears in the sequencing data of a study of tumor and adjacent non-tumor tissue in lung cancer. At the level of the study: Aged roughly 30 to 85 years, patients included 9 to 11 men and about 5 women with stage I to III disease.

This CDR3 has 17 amino acids. Germline CDR1 is SGHRS and CDR2 is YFSETQ. As to this clonotype: The junction differs from germline at one of its ends, possibly a read error.

A modified ARM-PCR protocol with three rounds of nested PCR amplified TCRbeta. TCRdb called the multiplex PCR reads again in MiXCR, with one record for every CDR3 protein. This table holds fewer than 120,000 distinct CDR3 sequences, 84% found once. This sample's RNA came from whole unsorted tissue. Chemotherapy-naive patients with new lung cancer underwent thoracic surgery in China, August–late 2014. The material sequenced was lung tumor tissue. The chain combines TRBV5-1 with TRBJ2-6, with D tentatively TRBD1 (6 bases). The TCR was taken from a man between 65 and 80 years old with non-small cell lung cancer. The CDR3 coding sequence is TGCGCCAGCAGTTCTCGAACAGGGCCCTCTGGGACCAACGTCCTGACTTTC. Protein sequence: CASSSRTGPSGTNVLTF.